This TCR beta chain was profiled in a study of T-cell reconstitution after alpha-beta-depleted transplantation in children. TCRbeta library construction was performed incorporating unique molecular identifiers. MiXCR, applied by TCRdb to the PCR reads, yields one record per CDR3 protein. In the table there are roughly 300,000 distinct CDR3 sequences, nearly 10% of which are singletons. This clonotype has at least ten counts. The input for sequencing was PBMCs from the stem cell graft donor, taken from the stem cell graft. The clonotype originates from a human donor who donated a stem cell graft to a child with SCID.

The CDR3 DNA reads TGTGCCAGCAGCTTGCGCCAGTTAAACACTGAAGCTTTCTTT. The encoded protein is CASSLRQLNTEAFF. The chain employs TRBV5-6 and TRBJ1-1; D remains ambiguous. The CDR3 sequence is 14 residues long. Germline CDR1 SGHDT, CDR2 YYEEEE. V lost 1 base, J lost 2 bases, and 9 bases lay in between.